Listed below are T cell receptor beta chains from one sample, sequenced in a study of T cell repertoires in cytomegalovirus infection. The antigens of these receptors remain unknown. One entry per CDR3 protein, called by TCRdb with MiXCR from the reads. The data contain approximately 910,000 distinct CDR3 sequences, 31% of them singletons. Specimen: cultured CD8+ T cells from PBMCs, collected from culture after CMV antigen stimulation. Every receptor here comes from a human donor in good health (CMV status not recorded). Some clones in this sample may be carry-over from other donors' samples. Both conserved end residues are part of each CDR3. Each record gives: V gene, D gene, J gene, clone size, CDR3 protein, CDR3 DNA. A D gene is named only where the DNA matches it firmly. Clone size appears in some rows only: once, few, many, or a class for an expanded clone.

>TRBV4-3|-|TRBJ2-3|few
CASSLLFGEDSTDTQYF
TGCGCCAGCAGCCTCCTGTTCGGGGAGGATAGCACAGATACGCAGTATTTT
>TRBV12-5|-|TRBJ1-1|few
CASGLVGGLAFF
TGTGCTAGTGGTTTGGTAGGCGGATTAGCTTTCTTT
>TRBV7-2|-|TRBJ1-1|once
CASSPHLLREAFF
TGTGCCAGCAGTCCCCACCTCTTACGTGAAGCTTTCTTT
>TRBV27|-|TRBJ1-1|-
CASYPSAPTRPSTEAFF
TGTGCCAGCTACCCATCGGCCCCGACACGGCCGAGCACCGAAGCTTTCTTT
>TRBV10-3|-|TRBJ2-3|-
CAIRKDTDTQYF
TGTGCCATCAGGAAGGATACAGATACGCAGTATTTT
>TRBV19|-|TRBJ2-1|few
CASSIEPGYNEQFF
TGTGCCAGTAGTATAGAGCCGGGGTACAATGAGCAGTTCTTC
>TRBV7-3|TRBD2|TRBJ2-3|few
CASSLIQRGGPDTQYF
TGTGCCAGCAGCTTAATCCAGCGGGGGGGCCCAGATACGCAGTATTTT
>TRBV7-9|-|TRBJ1-1|-
CADSRATEAFF
TGTGCAGACTCCCGAGCCACTGAAGCTTTCTTT
>TRBV19|-|TRBJ1-4|many
CASSMVNEKLFF
TGTGCCAGTAGTATGGTTAATGAAAAACTGTTTTTT
>TRBV19|-|TRBJ2-1|-
CASRISYEQFF
TGTGCCAGTAGGATTAGCTATGAGCAGTTCTTC
>TRBV6-8|-|TRBJ1-5|few
CASSYSLGIDQPQHF
TGTGCCAGCAGTTACTCGTTGGGGATCGATCAGCCCCAGCATTTT
>TRBV27|-|TRBJ2-4|-
CASSGAEGQYF
TGTGCCAGCAGTGGGGCGGAGGGACAGTACTTC
>TRBV12-3/TRBV12-4|TRBD1|TRBJ2-5|few
CASSPSRRTGGNGETQYF
TGTGCCAGCAGTCCCTCCAGGCGGACAGGGGGAAATGGAGAGACCCAGTACTTC
>TRBV5-5|TRBD1|TRBJ1-2|-
CASTLGDRAYGYTF
TGTGCCAGCACCCTGGGGGACAGGGCCTATGGCTACACCTTC
>TRBV7-8|TRBD2|TRBJ2-7|-
CASSPGLVGLSYEQYF
TGTGCCAGCAGCCCGGGACTAGTGGGGTTGTCCTACGAGCAGTACTTC
>TRBV7-6|TRBD1|TRBJ1-2|few
CASSLDTGTGDLLF
TGTGCCAGCAGCTTAGATACCGGGACAGGAGACCTACTCTTC
>TRBV6-2/TRBV6-3|-|TRBJ2-2|few
CASSPRGIDTGELFF
TGTGCCAGCAGCCCTAGGGGGATCGACACCGGGGAGCTGTTTTTT
>TRBV6-2/TRBV6-3|-|TRBJ2-1|-
CASSYWGGLNEQFF
TGTGCCAGCAGTTACTGGGGAGGCCTAAATGAGCAGTTCTTC
>TRBV28|-|TRBJ1-2|-
CATARGSGYTF
TGTGCCACCGCCCGGGGGAGCGGCTACACCTTC
>TRBV29-1|-|TRBJ2-6|-
CSVEVTPSGANVLTF
TGCAGCGTTGAAGTCACCCCCTCTGGGGCCAACGTCCTGACTTTC
>TRBV7-2|-|TRBJ2-3|many
CASSPLQTDTQYF
TGTGCCAGCAGCCCCCTTCAGACAGATACGCAGTATTTT